This TCR beta chain originates from a study of T cell responses to AZD1222 COVID-19 vaccine. Study-level results: Among AZD1222 vaccinees, only 5 to 7 were seropositive at baseline.

The CDR3 extends over 16 amino acids. With regard to this clone: Its antigen remains unknown.

TCRdb's table, derived via immunoSEQ multiplex PCR, lists solely in-frame clones and lacks some. In the table there are over 95,000 clones, around nine tenths of which are singletons. The origin of this receptor is an adult in good health. Source: peripheral blood, taken on day 0 of AZD1222 vaccination. The chain recombines TRBV21-1 with TRBJ2-1; the table gives TRBD2 as D, unverified against the DNA. TRBV21-1 is a pseudogene. The CDR3 reads CASTPGTSGSYNEQFF. The CDR3 DNA follows: TGTGCCAGCACCCCCGGGACTAGCGGTTCCTACAATGAGCAGTTCTTC.